Below are 32 T cell receptor beta chains sequenced from a single sample in a study of OX40 agonist ivuxolimab in advanced cancers. Only in-frame clones appear in the TCRdb table, and some are missing; sequencing was by immunoSEQ multiplex PCR. The sample consists of roughly 75,000 clones, over 90% of them appearing once. The input for sequencing was CD4+ or CD8+ T cells sorted from blood, taken in a trial of the OX40 agonist ivuxolimab. All receptors come from an adult with an advanced solid tumor such as melanoma, head and neck, liver or kidney cancer.

V usage is TRBV7-2 and J usage is TRBJ2-5; 9 bases match TRBD2. Germline V gene lookup returns CDR1 SGHTA and CDR2 FQGNSA. V lost 4 bases and J lost 3; bases outside the gene matches: 6. The CDR3 extends over 15 amino acids. The CDR3 reads CASSSGLASKETQYF. The CDR3 region has the DNA TGTGCCAGCAGCTCGGGACTAGCCTCAAAAGAGACCCAGTACTTC.

This chain joins TRBV15 and TRBJ2-1, with a weak D call TRBD1 (6 bases). Germline loops: CDR1 LNHNV, CDR2 YYDKDF (reference sequence). The CDR3 has 15 residues. Trimming left V 4 bases short and J 2 bases short, with 12 bases between. The DNA for the CDR3 is TGTGCCACCAGCACCACCAGGGGACCCTACAATGAGCAGTTCTTC. This sequence encodes CATSTTRGPYNEQFF.

The chain links TRBV9 to TRBJ1-2; 7 nucleotides align to TRBD1. Germline assignment: CDR1 SGDLS and CDR2 YYNGEE. This CDR3 is built from 12 residues. V trimming: 4 bases; J trimming: 6 bases; junction bases outside the gene matches: 3. CDR3 DNA: TGTGCCAGCAGCTTAGGGGGCGATGGCTACACCTTC. Amino acids: CASSLGGDGYTF. The entire variable domain, with the rest obtained from reference TRBV9 and TRBJ1-2, is as follows: DSGVTQTPKHLITATGQRVTLRCSPRSGDLSVYWYQQSLDQGLQFLIQYYNGEERAKGNILERFSAQQFPDLHSELNLSSLELGDSALYFCASSLGGDGYTFGSGTRLTVV.

This chain joins TRBV5-1 and TRBJ2-7, with D possibly called TRBD1 or TRBD2 (5 bases each). Germline CDR1 reads SGHRS; CDR2 reads YFSETQ. The CDR3 has 14 residues. Trimming pared 4 bases from V and 6 bases from J, leaving 17 bases between. The CDR3 DNA sequence: TGCGCCAGCAGCGCAGATAGGTGGGGGTTCGAGCAGTACTTC. Protein: CASSADRWGFEQYF.

The chain links TRBV27 to TRBJ2-7; 8 bases agree with TRBD1. Germline CDR1 and CDR2: MNHEY and SMNVEV (reference sequence). Losses at the gene ends were 5 bases for V and 3 bases for J; bases not matched to a gene: 12. This CDR3 contains 16 residues. The CDR3: CASSPSTGAILYEQYF. The CDR3 DNA reads TGTGCCAGCAGTCCATCGACAGGGGCGATTCTCTACGAGCAGTACTTC.

The V gene is TRBV9, the J gene TRBJ2-2; 7 bases are a match to TRBD1. The germline gives CDR1 SGDLS, CDR2 YYNGEE. CDR3 length: 14 residues. Trimming removed 1 base from V and 6 bases from J; junction bases left unmatched: 3. CDR3: CASSVQGVAGELFF. CDR3 DNA sequence: TGTGCCAGCAGCGTACAGGGGGTTGCCGGGGAGCTGTTTTTT.

The V and J genes are TRBV27 and TRBJ1-1; a possible D gene is TRBD1 (5 bases). The CDR3 is 12 amino acids. Trimming left V 5 bases short and J 8 bases short, with 12 bases between. Germline-derived CDR1 and CDR2 are MNHEY and SMNVEV (reference sequence). The DNA of the CDR3 is TGTGCCAGCAGTCCCCGTGGGGCCGAAGCTTTCTTT. Amino acids: CASSPRGAEAFF.

The J gene is TRBJ2-1, the V gene TRBV27, with TRBD2 as a possible D gene (6 bases). The V gene's germline CDR1 is MNHEY and CDR2 SMNVEV (reference sequence). V was pared by 3 bases and J by 2 bases, with 11 bases between. The CDR3 has 15 amino acids. In nucleotides, the CDR3 is TGTGCCAGCAGTTTTGGCCTAGCGACCTACAATGAGCAGTTCTTC. It is translated as CASSFGLATYNEQFF.

The chain carries TRBV10-2 and TRBJ1-1; D is perhaps TRBD1 (5 bases). CDR3 length: 14 residues. V gave up 2 bases and J gave up 5 bases, with 12 bases separating them. Germline V gene data show CDR1 as WSHSY and CDR2 as SAAADI. CDR3 residues: CASSEVAGRTEAFF. The CDR3 DNA sequence: TGCGCCAGCAGTGAGGTGGCAGGGCGAACTGAAGCTTTCTTT.

The rearrangement links TRBV12-5 to TRBJ2-1; maybe TRBD2 (5 bases). Trimming removed 1 base at V and 0 bases at J, with 10 bases between. This CDR3 is 16 amino acids long. Germline lookup yields CDR1 LGHNT and CDR2 FRNRAP. The CDR3 loop reads CASGLEDWRSYNEQFF. For the CDR3, the DNA is TGTGCTAGTGGTTTGGAGGACTGGCGCTCCTACAATGAGCAGTTCTTC.

This clone was seen just once. The chain joins TRBV5-1 to TRBJ1-1; D is perhaps TRBD1 (5 bases). The CDR3 runs 18 residues. Germline CDR1 reads SGHRS; CDR2 reads YFSETQ. The V and J ends lost 3 bases and 2 bases respectively, with 23 bases between them. The CDR3 nucleotides read TGCGCCAGCAGCTCGGGTGACGGGGGTCCCCTGGACAACACTGAAGCTTTCTTT. Translated: CASSSGDGGPLDNTEAFF.

V usage is TRBV6-5 and J usage is TRBJ2-1; D call uncertain. The CDR3 sequence is 11 residues long. Germline V CDR1 and CDR2: MNHEY, SVGAGI. The ends were cut back, 0 bases at V and 9 bases at J, with 3 bases in the middle. The CDR3 protein is CASSYSIEQFF. The CDR3 nucleotides are TGTGCCAGCAGTTACTCAATTGAGCAGTTCTTC.

The V gene is TRBV10-3, the J gene TRBJ2-7, with 12 bases that match TRBD1. The CDR3 is made up of 15 amino acids. Trimming took 7 bases from V and 7 from J; bases not matched to a gene: 11. CDR1 ENHRY and CDR2 SYGVKD come from the germline V gene. CDR3 amino acids: CAITEGTGGGGEQYF. The CDR3 DNA follows: TGTGCCATCACTGAAGGGACAGGGGGCGGCGGGGAGCAGTACTTC.

V and J are TRBV27 and TRBJ1-2, with D perhaps matching TRBD1 (5 bases). CDR3 length: 15 amino acids. CDR1 MNHEY and CDR2 SMNVEV come from the germline V gene (reference sequence). V was clipped by 2 bases and J by 4 bases, with 14 bases between them. CDR3 DNA sequence: TGTGCCAGCAGTTTAAAAGCGGGGGACGTCTATGGCTACACCTTC. Translation: CASSLKAGDVYGYTF.

The chain employs TRBV2 and TRBJ1-6; D ambiguous. CDR3 length: 14 residues. CDR1 and CDR2 from the germline V gene are SNHLY and FYNNEI. Trimming pared 7 bases from V and 7 bases from J, leaving 14 bases between. CDR3: CASNPKWGNSPLHF. The DNA of the CDR3 is TGTGCCAGCAACCCAAAATGGGGAAATTCACCCCTCCACTTT.

The V and J genes are TRBV6-1 and TRBJ2-1; TRBD1 is a possible D gene (5 bases). The germline gives CDR1 MNHNS, CDR2 SASEGT. Trimming left V 6 bases short and J 4 bases short, with 10 bases between. This CDR3 is 13 amino acids long. The CDR3 DNA reads as TGTGCCAGCAGCCCAGGGCTATACAATGAGCAGTTCTTC. Its protein is CASSPGLYNEQFF.

The rearrangement links TRBV27 to TRBJ2-1; 8 bases map to TRBD2. The germline CDR1 and CDR2 sequences are MNHEY and SMNVEV (reference sequence). V shed 6 bases, J shed 0 bases, and the junction held 4 bases outside the gene matches. This CDR3 has 15 amino acids. CDR3 loop: CASRRGGSSYNEQFF. The CDR3 nucleotides read TGTGCCAGCAGACGGGGGGGAAGCTCCTACAATGAGCAGTTCTTC.

V is TRBV27 and J is TRBJ2-7, with D possibly being TRBD2 (5 bases). The CDR3 consists of 17 residues. The germline V and J ends were trimmed by 5 bases and 2 bases, with 22 bases remaining between them. Germline assignment: CDR1 MNHEY and CDR2 SMNVEV (reference sequence). CDR3 in amino acids: CASSPVRRGLPTYEQYF. CDR3 DNA sequence: TGTGCCAGCAGTCCTGTCCGTCGCGGGCTACCTACCTACGAGCAGTACTTC.

The chain combines TRBV19 with TRBJ1-2; 7 bases map to TRBD1. Germline V gene data show CDR1 as LNHDA and CDR2 as SQIVND (reference sequence). The CDR3 covers 13 residues. The V segment lost 1 base and the J segment 6 bases; nucleotides outside the gene matches: 2. As DNA, the CDR3 is TGTGCCAGTAGTATAGGACAGGGCAATGGCTACACCTTC. Its translation: CASSIGQGNGYTF.

The chain joins TRBV5-6 to TRBJ1-4, with no clear D. The CDR3 has 13 residues. V lost 4 bases and J lost 9, with 13 bases in between. Germline V lookup: CDR1 SGHDT, CDR2 YYEEEE. CDR3 region: CASSTTHPKKLFF. Written as DNA, the CDR3 is TGTGCCAGCAGCACAACTCACCCCAAAAAACTGTTTTTT.

The chain carries TRBV27 and TRBJ2-7; D is undetermined. Germline values: CDR1 MNHEY, CDR2 SMNVEV (reference sequence). Trimming cost V 3 bases and J 5 bases, with 5 bases left between them. This CDR3 has 11 residues. The CDR3 coding sequence is TGTGCCAGCAGTTTGGGCCACGAGCAGTACTTC. Translated, it gives CASSLGHEQYF.

The rearrangement uses TRBV28 and TRBJ2-1; possible D gene TRBD2, 5 bases. The CDR3 sequence is 15 residues long. CDR1 is MDHEN and CDR2 is SYDVKM in the germline V gene. V lost 4 bases to trimming and J lost 0 bases, with 10 bases between them. CDR3 nucleotides: TGTGCCAGCAGTTCGGACTGGAGCTCCTACAATGAGCAGTTCTTC. Amino acids: CASSSDWSSYNEQFF.

The chain is built from TRBV10-1 and TRBJ1-5; D gene ambiguous. Germline V gene sequence: CDR1 WNHNN, CDR2 SYGVQD (reference sequence). Trimming stripped 3 bases from V and 3 bases from J, with 12 bases between. The CDR3 contains 15 residues. In nucleotides, the CDR3 is TGCGCCAGCAGTGAACACAGTCTACTCAATCAGCCCCAGCATTTT. Translating gives CASSEHSLLNQPQHF.

V usage is TRBV6-1 and J usage is TRBJ1-5, with a weak D call TRBD1 (6 bases). Germline-derived CDR1 and CDR2 are MNHNS and SASEGT. V dropped 5 bases and J dropped 7 bases, with 9 bases sitting between them. The length of the CDR3 is 12 residues. The CDR3 spells CASSQGPQPQHF. The CDR3 coding sequence is TGTGCCAGCAGTCAGGGGCCCCAGCCCCAGCATTTT.

This clone has only one observation. This chain uses TRBV2 with TRBJ2-7; the D is unclear. This CDR3 has 12 residues. The ends were cut back, 2 bases at V and 5 bases at J, with 7 bases in the middle. The germline CDR1 and CDR2 sequences are SNHLY and FYNNEI. This CDR3 reads CASSEPRNEQYF. The CDR3 nucleotides read TGTGCCAGCAGTGAACCCCGAAACGAGCAGTACTTC.

This clone occurred a few times. The J gene is TRBJ2-5, the V gene TRBV10-1, with D uncertain. The CDR3 spans 11 residues. V gave up 3 bases and J gave up 5 bases, with 4 bases separating them. CDR1 is WNHNN, CDR2 SYGVQD, per germline (reference sequence). CDR3: CASSDGETQYF. CDR3 coding DNA: TGCGCCAGCAGTGATGGGGAGACCCAGTACTTC.

The sample holds one count of this clone. The chain uses TRBV10-3 and TRBJ2-2; D ambiguous. From germline, CDR1 is ENHRY and CDR2 SYGVKD. V gave up 0 bases and J gave up 3 bases, with 11 bases separating them. There are 16 residues in the CDR3. This CDR3 is CAISESLGRDTGELFF. In DNA form, the CDR3 reads TGTGCCATCAGTGAGTCCCTCGGTCGGGACACCGGGGAGCTGTTTTTT.

V gene TRBV7-6 combines with J gene TRBJ1-1; D gene uncertain. The CDR3 covers 13 residues. Trimming removed 2 bases from V and 1 base from J, with 5 bases in between. The V gene's germline CDR1 is SGHVS and CDR2 FNYEAQ. The CDR3 loop is CASSLRENTEAFF. The CDR3 nucleotides are TGTGCCAGCAGCTTACGAGAGAACACTGAAGCTTTCTTT.

The chain uses TRBV5-1 and TRBJ1-2; a possible D gene is TRBD1 (5 bases). Trimming took 7 bases from V and 2 from J, leaving 18 bases between them. The CDR3 totals 15 residues. CDR1 and CDR2 from the germline V gene are SGHRS and YFSETQ. This CDR3 is CASAPRDPGNYGYTF. The CDR3 nucleotides read TGCGCCAGCGCACCAAGGGACCCCGGAAACTATGGCTACACCTTC.

The CDR3 loop reads CASGTGTSYEQYF. CDR3 DNA: TGTGCTAGTGGTACGGGGACCTCCTACGAGCAGTACTTC. The genes are TRBV12-5 and TRBJ2-7, with D tentatively TRBD1 or TRBD2 (5 bases each). The CDR3 loop spans 13 amino acids. The V and J ends lost 5 bases and 0 bases respectively, with 8 bases between them. Germline V gives CDR1 LGHNT, CDR2 FRNRAP.

V and J are TRBV4-1 and TRBJ2-7; a possible D gene is TRBD2 (5 bases). Trimming removed 1 base from V and 6 bases from J, with 19 bases in between. Germline V gene lookup returns CDR1 MGHRA and CDR2 YSYEKL. The CDR3 length is 16 residues. CDR3 sequence (DNA): TGCGCCAGCAGCCAAGTAAGAAGCGGAGAGGTGGGCGAGCAGTACTTC. It yields the protein CASSQVRSGEVGEQYF.

This clone was counted a single time. The chain links TRBV10-1 to TRBJ2-1; TRBD1 matches at 7 bases. The CDR3 extends over 14 amino acids. Germline-derived CDR1 and CDR2 are WNHNN and SYGVQD (reference sequence). J lost 6 bases, V lost 3 bases, and 5 bases had no gene match. For the CDR3, the DNA is TGCGCCAGCAGTGATCAGACAGGGACCAATGAGCAGTTCTTC. The encoded protein is CASSDQTGTNEQFF.